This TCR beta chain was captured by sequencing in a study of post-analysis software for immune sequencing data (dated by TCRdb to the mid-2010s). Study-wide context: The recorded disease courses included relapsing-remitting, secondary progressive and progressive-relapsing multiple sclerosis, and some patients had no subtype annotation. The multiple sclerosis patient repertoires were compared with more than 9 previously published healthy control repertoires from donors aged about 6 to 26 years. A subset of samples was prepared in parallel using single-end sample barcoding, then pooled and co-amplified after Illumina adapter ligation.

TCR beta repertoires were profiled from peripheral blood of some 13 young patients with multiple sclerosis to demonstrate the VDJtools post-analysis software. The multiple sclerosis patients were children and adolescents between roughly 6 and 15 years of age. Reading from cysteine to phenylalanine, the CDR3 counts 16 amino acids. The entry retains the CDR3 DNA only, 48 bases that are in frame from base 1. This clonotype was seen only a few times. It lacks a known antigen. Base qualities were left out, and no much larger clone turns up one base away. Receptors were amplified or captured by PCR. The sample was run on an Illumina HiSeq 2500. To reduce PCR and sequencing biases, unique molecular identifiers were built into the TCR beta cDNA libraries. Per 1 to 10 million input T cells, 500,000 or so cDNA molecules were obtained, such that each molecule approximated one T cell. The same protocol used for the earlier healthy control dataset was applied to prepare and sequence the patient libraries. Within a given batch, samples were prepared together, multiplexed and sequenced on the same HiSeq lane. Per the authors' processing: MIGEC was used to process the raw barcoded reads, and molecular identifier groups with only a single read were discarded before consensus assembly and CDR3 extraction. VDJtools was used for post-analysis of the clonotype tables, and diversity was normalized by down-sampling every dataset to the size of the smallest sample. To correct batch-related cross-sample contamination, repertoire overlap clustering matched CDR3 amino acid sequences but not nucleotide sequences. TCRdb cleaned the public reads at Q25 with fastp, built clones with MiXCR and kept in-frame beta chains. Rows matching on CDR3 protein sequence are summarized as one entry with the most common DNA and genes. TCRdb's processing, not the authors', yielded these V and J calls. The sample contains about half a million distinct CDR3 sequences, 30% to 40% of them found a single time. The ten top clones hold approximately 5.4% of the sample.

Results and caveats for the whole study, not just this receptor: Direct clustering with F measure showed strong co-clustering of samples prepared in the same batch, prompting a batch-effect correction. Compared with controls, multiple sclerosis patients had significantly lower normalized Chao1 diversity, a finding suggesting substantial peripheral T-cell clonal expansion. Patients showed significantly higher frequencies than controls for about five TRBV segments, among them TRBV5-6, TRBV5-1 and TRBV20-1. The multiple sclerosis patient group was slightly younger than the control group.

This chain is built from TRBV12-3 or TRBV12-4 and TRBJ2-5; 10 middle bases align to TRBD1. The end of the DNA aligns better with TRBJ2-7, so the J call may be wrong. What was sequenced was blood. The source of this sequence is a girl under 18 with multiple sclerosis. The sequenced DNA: TGTGCCAGCAGTTCGTGGCCGGGACAGGGGATCCTCGAGCAGTACTTC. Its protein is CASSSWPGQGILEQYF.